The source of this T cell receptor (beta chain) is a study of T cell responses to AZD1222 COVID-19 vaccine. Study-wide context: Samples with a second dose at about 4 or about 12 weeks were pooled together. Study-level points and caveats: Spike-specific TCR breadth and depth went up after people got two AZD1222 doses. Of the AZD1222 recipients, only five to seven were seropositive at baseline. Donor demographics were predominantly white British with a female majority; clonal diversity may be underestimated.

This clone showed up just once. Its specificity is unknown. Measured with immunoSEQ multiplex PCR; TCRdb has only the in-frame clones, and not every one. The sample includes around 130,000 clones, almost 95% seen only once; the top ten take around 1.7%. The V segment lost 5 bases and the J segment 4 bases; nucleotides outside the gene matches: 10. The germline gives CDR1 SGHTA, CDR2 FQGNSA. The CDR3 is 16 residues long. Sequences were derived from peripheral blood, sampled on day 0 of AZD1222 vaccination. This chain uses TRBV7-2 with TRBJ2-3; 9 bases agree with TRBD2. The clonotype was recovered from an adult in good health. The CDR3 nucleotides are TGTGCCAGCAGCCCCCCCCGGCGGGGGGGGGCAGATACGCAGTATTTT. It is translated as CASSPPRRGGADTQYF.